This T cell receptor (beta chain) was profiled in a study of T-cell reconstitution after alpha-beta-depleted transplantation in children. Construction of the TCRbeta library involved unique molecular identifiers. TCRdb processed the PCR reads anew with MiXCR; each CDR3 protein has one entry. Of about 400,000 distinct CDR3 sequences in the sample, roughly 16% were seen once. Trimming left V 1 base short and J 7 bases short, with 15 bases between. This CDR3 has 15 residues. Germline V gene sequence: CDR1 SGHRS, CDR2 YFSETQ. This chain connects TRBV5-1 to TRBJ2-1, with D possibly matching TRBD2 (7 bases). This TCR derives from a boy in the first two years of life who had a stem cell transplant for Wiskott-Aldrich syndrome, so the T cells may come from the graft donor. Here the sequenced sample was PBMCs, mostly from graft donor cells, taken 360 days after TCRalphabeta/CD19-depleted stem cell transplant. The CDR3 DNA sequence: TGCGCCAGCAGCTTGTTTGGGGGGGCCGGAAATGAGCAGTTCTTC. Its translation is CASSLFGGAGNEQFF.